This TCR beta chain appears in the sequencing data of a study of identical twins. This clonotype has just a few counts. Its target is not known. With template switching, a universal primer site was added, and the cDNA carried unique molecular identifiers. TCRdb independently ran MiXCR on the 5' RACE reads; one entry per CDR3 protein. This table holds 1.5 million to 2 million distinct CDR3 sequences, about 32% found once. CDR3 length: 16 residues. Losses at the gene ends were 6 bases for V and 1 base for J; bases not matched to a gene: 11. Only healthy Caucasians were included as donors. Broader study findings: Beta out-of-frame sequences displayed a weaker excess of sharing between twins. Out-of-frame TCR alpha sharing in monozygotic twins exceeded recombination model predictions.

The receptor was isolated from a newborn girl in good health. The gene calls are TRBV12-3 or TRBV12-4 and TRBJ1-1; 7 nucleotides match TRBD1. Sequencing was done on a sample of cord blood. CDR3 sequence reads: CASSRRGGPPNTEAFF. As DNA, the CDR3 is TGTGCCAGCAGCCGGCGAGGGGGCCCACCGAACACTGAAGCTTTCTTT.